This TCR beta chain was documented in a study of T cells in Graves' hyperthyroidism and ophthalmopathy. Study-wide points: Blood shared most expanded thyroid clonotypes above 0.001. Separating ophthalmopathy from stable hyperthyroidism was achieved by a 13 V-J model.

Amplification yielded TCR beta CDR3 regions, with RNA transcripts as the source. The TCR CDR3 first-round RT-PCR relied on the HTBI primer set. Each CDR3 protein is one row after TCRdb ran MiXCR on the multiplex PCR reads. The sample lists about 250,000 distinct CDR3 sequences, approximately 25% occurring once. The authors took PBMCs from 10 ml fresh peripheral blood. Trimming cost V 5 bases and J 8 bases; bases outside gene matches: 8. The CDR3 is 13 amino acids. Germline loops: CDR1 SEHNR, CDR2 FQNEAQ (reference sequence). A few counts support this clonotype. Its antigen is unidentified. The source material was blood. This receptor was taken from a woman aged 40 to 50 with Graves' ophthalmopathy. The rearrangement uses TRBV7-9 and TRBJ1-2, with 7 bases identical to TRBD1. The CDR3: CASSVEGARGYTF. The CDR3 DNA reads TGTGCCAGCAGCGTGGAGGGGGCGCGGGGCTACACCTTC.